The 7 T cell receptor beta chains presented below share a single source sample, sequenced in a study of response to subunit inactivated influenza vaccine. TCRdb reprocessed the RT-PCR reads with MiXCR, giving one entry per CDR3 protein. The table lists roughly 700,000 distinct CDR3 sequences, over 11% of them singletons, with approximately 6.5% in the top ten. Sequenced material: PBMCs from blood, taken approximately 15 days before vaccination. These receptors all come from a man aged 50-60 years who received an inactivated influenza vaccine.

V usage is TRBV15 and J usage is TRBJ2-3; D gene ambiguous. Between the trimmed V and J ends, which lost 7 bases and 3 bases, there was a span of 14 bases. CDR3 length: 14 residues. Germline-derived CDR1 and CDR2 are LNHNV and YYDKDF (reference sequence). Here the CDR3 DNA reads TGTGCCACCACCCAAAAGCATCCAACAGATACGCAGTATTTT. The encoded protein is CATTQKHPTDTQYF.

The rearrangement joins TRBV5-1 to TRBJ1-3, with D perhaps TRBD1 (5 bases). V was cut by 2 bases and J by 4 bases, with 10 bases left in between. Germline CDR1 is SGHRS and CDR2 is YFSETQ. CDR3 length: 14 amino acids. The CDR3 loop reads CASSLSGLGNTIYF. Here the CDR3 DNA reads TGCGCCAGCAGCTTATCAGGGCTCGGAAACACCATATATTTT.

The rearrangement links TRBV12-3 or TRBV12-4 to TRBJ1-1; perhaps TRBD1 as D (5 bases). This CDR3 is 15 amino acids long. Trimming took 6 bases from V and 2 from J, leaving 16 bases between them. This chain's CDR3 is CASSKGGTVNTEAFF. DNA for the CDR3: TGTGCCAGCAGCAAAGGCGGGACGGTAAACACTGAAGCTTTCTTT.

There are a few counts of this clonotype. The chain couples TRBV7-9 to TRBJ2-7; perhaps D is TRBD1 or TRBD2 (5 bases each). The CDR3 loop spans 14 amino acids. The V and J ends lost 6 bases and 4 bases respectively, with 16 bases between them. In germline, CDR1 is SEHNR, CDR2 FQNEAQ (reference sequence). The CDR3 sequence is CASSLPGRMYEQYF. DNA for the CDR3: TGTGCCAGCAGTCTGCCGGGACGAATGTACGAGCAGTACTTC.

CDR3 DNA sequence: TGTGCCAGCAGGAACAGGGGAGTTAGGGCAGATACGCAGTATTTT. Translation: CASRNRGVRADTQYF. This chain joins TRBV27 and TRBJ2-3; 7 positions agree with TRBD1. CDR1 and CDR2 from the germline V gene are MNHEY and SMNVEV (reference sequence). The CDR3 is 15 amino acids. V lost 6 bases, J lost 4 bases, and 10 bases stayed unmatched.

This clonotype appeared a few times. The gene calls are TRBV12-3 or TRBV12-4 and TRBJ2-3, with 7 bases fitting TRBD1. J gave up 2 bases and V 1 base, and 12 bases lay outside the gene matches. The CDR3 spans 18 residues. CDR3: CASSLGRGGNRNTDTQYF. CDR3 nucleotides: TGTGCCAGCAGTTTAGGGAGAGGGGGCAATAGAAACACAGATACGCAGTATTTT.

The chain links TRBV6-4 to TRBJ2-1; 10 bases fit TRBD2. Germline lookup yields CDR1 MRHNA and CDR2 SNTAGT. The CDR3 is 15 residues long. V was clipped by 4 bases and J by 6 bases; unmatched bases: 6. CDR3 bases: TGTGCCAGCAGTGTTACTAGCGGGGAGGTCAATGAGCAGTTCTTC. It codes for CASSVTSGEVNEQFF.